The TCR beta chain described here comes from a study of Ad26.COV2.S vaccination and SARS-CoV-2 variants (dated by TCRdb to the early 2020s). About the full investigation: Donors in the vaccine arm were drawn from COV1001, a multicentre, randomized, double-blind, placebo-controlled phase I-IIa trial testing Ad26.COV2.S in healthy adults. Ad26.COV2.S was given intramuscularly at 5x10^10 or 1x10^11 viral particles, as a single shot or as two shots 56 days apart. TCRbeta repertoire sequencing was used to assess the specificity and breadth of SARS-CoV-2-reactive T cell receptors after Ad26.COV2.S vaccination. The TCR-sequenced set comprised around 30 samples: some 20 Ad26.COV2.S vaccine recipients, 5 placebo recipients and 8 SARS-CoV-2 convalescent individuals. Trial participants were randomized into five groups of five: low-dose or high-dose Ad26.COV2.S given once or twice, or placebo on both occasions. Blinding of investigators to trial group allocation was maintained during experiments and outcome assessment.

For this clone: Its antigen is not yet known. Per-base qualities were not stored, and no clone one base away is much larger.

CDR1 MNHEY and CDR2 SVGAGI are derived from the germline V gene. V and J are truncated by 6 bases and 6 bases respectively, leaving an intervening sequence of 15 bases. From the cysteine up to the phenylalanine, the CDR3 has a length of 14 residues. This entry keeps only the CDR3 DNA: 42 bases, framed from base 1. Read against the paper, the sample's treatment or condition label means: roughly 19 received Ad26.COV2.S at low or high dose, single or two shots; about 5 received placebo; per-sample allocation not given. For vaccine and placebo recipients, repertoires were sequenced using samples collected on day 63 after the first injection. Between 29 July and 7 August 2020, Cohort 1b enrolled approximately 26 adults aged 18-55 years at one site in Boston, USA. Ad26.COV2.S consisted of a replication-incompetent adenovirus type 26 vector by which a prefusion-stabilized SARS-CoV-2 spike protein from the original Wuhan strain was expressed.

The immunoSEQ Assay was the method used to sequence TCRbeta CDR3 regions. After extraction, genomic DNA underwent amplification by bias-controlled multiplex PCR, followed by high-throughput sequencing. Under the source paper's analysis protocol: Collapsing and filtering of sequences were performed to quantify the absolute abundance of each unique TCRbeta CDR3 region. Usable DNA was measured by amplifying reference genes present in all nucleated cells, and TCRbeta template counts were normalized to that usable DNA to estimate T cell fraction. Repertoire TCRs were annotated as SARS-CoV-2-specific when V gene, CDR3 amino acid sequence and J gene were exactly matched to a known reactive TCR set. The reference SARS-CoV-2 TCR set was derived from MIRA and filtered for enrichment in COVID-19-positive ImmuneCODE repertoires, a step that removed public or cross-reactive TCRs. Drawing on the MIRA antigens, annotated TCRs were analysed further at the level of specific ORF or position within ORF. Breadth was defined as annotated unique rearrangements over total unique productive rearrangements; depth was the summed frequency of those rearrangements. Two-sided Wilcoxon rank-sum tests were applied when comparing TCR breadth between groups. What TCRdb holds here is the immuneACCESS table cut down to in-frame rearrangements. Part of the clones is not present; checked against another copy, under half of the missing clones reflect an unresolved V gene, and the others are unexplained. V, J and clone size are those of that table, while D and trimming were read from the DNA. In all, the sample holds about 240,000 clones, and roughly 90% of those were seen once. The ten largest account for around a tenth of the sample.

The investigation overall reported the following: After vaccination, spike-specific CD8+ and CD4+ T cell responses were reported to show substantial breadth. Ad26.COV2.S recipients had higher spike-specific TCR breadth than placebo recipients (P = 0.0014). The study was not powered to compare responses between vaccine doses or regimens. Non-spike TCR breadth was comparable between vaccine and placebo recipients, consistent with the vaccine containing only spike. It was noted by the authors that total T cell responses may have been underestimated by the TCR breadth and depth analyses.

The rearrangement combines TRBV6-5 with TRBJ1-5; the D gene is unclear. The sequencing here drew on peripheral blood, taken in a trial of Ad26.COV2.S vaccine versus placebo. This receptor was obtained from a person between 18 and 59 years old who received the Ad26.COV2.S COVID-19 vaccine or a placebo. The CDR3 amino acid sequence is: CASRRQGVSQPQHF. The nucleotides are TGTGCCAGCAGGCGCCAAGGCGTTAGTCAGCCCCAGCATTTT.